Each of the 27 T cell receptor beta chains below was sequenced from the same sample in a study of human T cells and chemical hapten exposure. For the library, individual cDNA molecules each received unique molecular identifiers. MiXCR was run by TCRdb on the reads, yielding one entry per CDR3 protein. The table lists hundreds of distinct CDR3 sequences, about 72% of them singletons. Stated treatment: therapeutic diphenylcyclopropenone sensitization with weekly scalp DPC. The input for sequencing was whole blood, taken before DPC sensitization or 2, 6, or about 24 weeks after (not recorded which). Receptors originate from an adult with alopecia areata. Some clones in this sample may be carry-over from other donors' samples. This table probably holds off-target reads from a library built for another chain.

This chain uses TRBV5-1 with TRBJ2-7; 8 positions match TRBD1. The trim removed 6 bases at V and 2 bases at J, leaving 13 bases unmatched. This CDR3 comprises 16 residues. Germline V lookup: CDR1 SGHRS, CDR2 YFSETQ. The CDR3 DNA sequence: TGCGCCAGCACTCCCCAACCGGGACAGGCCACCTACGAGCAGTACTTC. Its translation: CASTPQPGQATYEQYF.

The CDR3 protein is CASSPGQGARVDTEAFF. The DNA for the CDR3 is TGTGCCAGCAGCCCGGGACAGGGGGCGCGTGTTGACACTGAAGCTTTCTTT. V gene TRBV7-9 combines with J gene TRBJ1-1, with 12 nucleotides matching TRBD1. V was pared by 5 bases and J by 3 bases, with 10 bases of the junction left unmatched. CDR3 length: 17 residues. Germline V gene sequence: CDR1 SEHNR, CDR2 FQNEAQ (reference sequence).

The CDR3 loop reads CASSLKAGGANEKLFF. DNA of the CDR3: TGTGCCAGCAGTTTAAAGGCAGGGGGAGCTAATGAAAAACTGTTTTTT. V gene TRBV12-3 or TRBV12-4 combines with J gene TRBJ1-4; 7 nucleotides agree with TRBD1. The CDR3 is made up of 16 amino acids. V shed 2 bases, J shed 3 bases, and the junction held 6 bases outside the gene matches.

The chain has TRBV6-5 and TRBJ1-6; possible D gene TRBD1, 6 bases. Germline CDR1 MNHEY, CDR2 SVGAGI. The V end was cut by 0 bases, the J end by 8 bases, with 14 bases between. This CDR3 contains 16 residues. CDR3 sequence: CASSYSGGRRDSPLHF. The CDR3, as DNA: TGTGCCAGCAGTTACTCAGGGGGTCGTAGAGATTCACCCCTCCACTTT.

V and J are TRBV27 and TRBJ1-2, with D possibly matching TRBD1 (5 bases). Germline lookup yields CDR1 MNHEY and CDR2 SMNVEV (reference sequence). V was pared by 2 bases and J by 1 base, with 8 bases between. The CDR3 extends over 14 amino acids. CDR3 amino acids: CASSLRQFNYGYTF. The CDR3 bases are TGTGCCAGCAGTTTACGACAGTTTAACTATGGCTACACCTTC.

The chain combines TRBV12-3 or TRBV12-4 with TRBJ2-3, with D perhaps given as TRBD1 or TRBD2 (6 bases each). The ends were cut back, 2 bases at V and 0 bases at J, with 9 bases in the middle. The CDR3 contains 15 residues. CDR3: CASSLQGTSTDTQYF. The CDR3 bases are TGTGCCAGCAGTTTACAGGGGACTAGCACAGATACGCAGTATTTT.

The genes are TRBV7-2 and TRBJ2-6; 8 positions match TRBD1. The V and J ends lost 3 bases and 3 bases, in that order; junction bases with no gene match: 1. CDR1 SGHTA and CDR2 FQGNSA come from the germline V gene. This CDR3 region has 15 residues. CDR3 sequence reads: CASSFRGLGANVLTF. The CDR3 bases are TGTGCCAGCAGCTTCAGGGGGCTTGGGGCCAACGTCCTGACTTTC.

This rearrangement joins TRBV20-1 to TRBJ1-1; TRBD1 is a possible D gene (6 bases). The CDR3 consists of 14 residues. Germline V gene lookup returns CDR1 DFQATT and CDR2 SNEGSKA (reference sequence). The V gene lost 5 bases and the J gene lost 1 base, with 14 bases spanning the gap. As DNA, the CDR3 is TGCAGTGCTGGAAAAACGGGGGCGAACACTGAAGCTTTCTTT. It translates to CSAGKTGANTEAFF.

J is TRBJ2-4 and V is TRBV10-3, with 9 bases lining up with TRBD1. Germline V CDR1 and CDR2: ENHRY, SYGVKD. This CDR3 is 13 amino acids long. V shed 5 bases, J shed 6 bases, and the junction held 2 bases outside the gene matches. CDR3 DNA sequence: TGTGCCATCAGTAAGGGACAGGGAAACATTCAGTACTTC. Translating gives CAISKGQGNIQYF.

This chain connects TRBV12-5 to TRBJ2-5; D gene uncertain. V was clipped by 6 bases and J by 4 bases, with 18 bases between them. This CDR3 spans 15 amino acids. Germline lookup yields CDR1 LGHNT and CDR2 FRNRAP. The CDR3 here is CASGPAFWARETQYF. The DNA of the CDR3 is TGTGCTAGTGGCCCGGCGTTCTGGGCCCGAGAGACCCAGTACTTC.

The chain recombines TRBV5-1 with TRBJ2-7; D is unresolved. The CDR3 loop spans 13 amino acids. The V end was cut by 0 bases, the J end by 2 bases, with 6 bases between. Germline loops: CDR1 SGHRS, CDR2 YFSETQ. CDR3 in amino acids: CASSLGRTYEQYF. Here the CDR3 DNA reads TGCGCCAGCAGCTTGGGCAGAACCTACGAGCAGTACTTC.

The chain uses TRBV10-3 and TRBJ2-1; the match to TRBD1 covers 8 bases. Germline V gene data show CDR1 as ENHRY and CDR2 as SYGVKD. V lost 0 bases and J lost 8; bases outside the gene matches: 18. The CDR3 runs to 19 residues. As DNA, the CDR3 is TGTGCCATCAGTGAGTCCGGGGTTTTAGGGACAGGTTCGAGGGATGAGCAGTTCTTC. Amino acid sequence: CAISESGVLGTGSRDEQFF.

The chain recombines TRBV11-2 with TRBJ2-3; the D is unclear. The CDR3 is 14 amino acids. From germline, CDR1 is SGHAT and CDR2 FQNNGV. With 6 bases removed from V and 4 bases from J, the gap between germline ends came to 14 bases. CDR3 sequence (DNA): TGTGCCAGCAGGACGGGCTTCTTATCAGATACGCAGTATTTT. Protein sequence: CASRTGFLSDTQYF.

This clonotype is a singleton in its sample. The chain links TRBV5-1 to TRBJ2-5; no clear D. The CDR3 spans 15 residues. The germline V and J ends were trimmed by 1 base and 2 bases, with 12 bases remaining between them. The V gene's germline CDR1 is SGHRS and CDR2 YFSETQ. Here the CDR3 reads CASSLRSGIQETQYF. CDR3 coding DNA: TGCGCCAGCAGCTTGAGATCCGGTATTCAAGAGACCCAGTACTTC.

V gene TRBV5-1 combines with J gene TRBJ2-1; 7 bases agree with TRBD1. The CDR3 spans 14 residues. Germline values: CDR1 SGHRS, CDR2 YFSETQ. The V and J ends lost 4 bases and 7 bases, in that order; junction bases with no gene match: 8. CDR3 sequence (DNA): TGCGCCAGCAGCAGGGACAGTACATCAAATGAGCAGTTCTTC. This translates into CASSRDSTSNEQFF.

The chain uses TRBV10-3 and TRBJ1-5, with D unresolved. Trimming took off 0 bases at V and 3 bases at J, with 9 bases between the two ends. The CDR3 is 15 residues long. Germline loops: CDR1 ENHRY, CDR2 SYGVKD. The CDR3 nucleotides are TGTGCCATCAGTGAGTCGAAGGGAGTCAATCAGCCCCAGCATTTT. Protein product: CAISESKGVNQPQHF.

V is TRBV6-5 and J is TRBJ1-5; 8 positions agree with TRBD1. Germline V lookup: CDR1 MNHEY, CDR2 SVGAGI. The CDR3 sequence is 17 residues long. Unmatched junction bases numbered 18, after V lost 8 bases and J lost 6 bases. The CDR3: CASGQRQGFGLFQPQHF. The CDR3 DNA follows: TGTGCCAGCGGTCAACGACAGGGGTTTGGTCTTTTTCAGCCCCAGCATTTT.

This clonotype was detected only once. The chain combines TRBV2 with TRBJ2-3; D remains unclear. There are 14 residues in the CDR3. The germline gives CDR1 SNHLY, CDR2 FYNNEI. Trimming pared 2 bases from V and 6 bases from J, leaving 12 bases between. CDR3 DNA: TGTGCCAGCAGTGAAATCCCGCGGTCGGATACGCAGTATTTT. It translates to CASSEIPRSDTQYF. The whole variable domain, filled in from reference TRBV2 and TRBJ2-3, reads EPEVTQTPSHQVTQMGQEVILRCVPISNHLYFYWYRQILGQKVEFLVSFYNNEISEKSEIFDDQFSVERPDGSNFTLKIRSTKLEDSAMYFCASSEIPRSDTQYFGPGTRLTVL.

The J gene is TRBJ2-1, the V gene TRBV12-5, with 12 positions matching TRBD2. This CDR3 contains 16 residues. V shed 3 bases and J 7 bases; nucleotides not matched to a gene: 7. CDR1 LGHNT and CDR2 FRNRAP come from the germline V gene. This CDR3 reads CASGFPTSGGRNEQFF. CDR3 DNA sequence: TGTGCTAGTGGTTTCCCAACTAGCGGGGGGAGGAATGAGCAGTTCTTC. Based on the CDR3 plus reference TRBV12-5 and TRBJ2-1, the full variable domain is DARVTQTPRHKVTEMGQEVTMRCQPILGHNTVFWYRQTMMQGLELLAYFRNRAPLDDSGMPKDRFSAEMPDATLATLKIQPSEPRDSAVYFCASGFPTSGGRNEQFFGPGTRLTVL.

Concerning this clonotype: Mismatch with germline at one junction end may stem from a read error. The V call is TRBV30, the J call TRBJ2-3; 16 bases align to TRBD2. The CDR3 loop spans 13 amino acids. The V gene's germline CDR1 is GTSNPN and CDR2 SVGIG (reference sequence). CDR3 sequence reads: CAWRGTSGGAGHF. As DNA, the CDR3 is TGTGCCTGGAGGGGGACTAGCGGGGGGGCCGGACATTTT.

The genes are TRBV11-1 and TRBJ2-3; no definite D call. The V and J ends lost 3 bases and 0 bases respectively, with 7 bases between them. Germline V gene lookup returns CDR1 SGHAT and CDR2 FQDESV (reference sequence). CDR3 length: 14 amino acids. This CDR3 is CASSLGSSTDTQYF. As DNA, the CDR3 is TGTGCCAGCAGCTTGGGGTCTAGCACAGATACGCAGTATTTT.

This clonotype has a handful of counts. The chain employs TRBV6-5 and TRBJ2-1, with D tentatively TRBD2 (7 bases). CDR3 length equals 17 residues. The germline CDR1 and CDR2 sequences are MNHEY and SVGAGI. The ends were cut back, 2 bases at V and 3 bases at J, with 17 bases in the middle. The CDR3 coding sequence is TGTGCCAGCAGTTACACCGCCGGCGGGGGCGGCTACAATGAGCAGTTCTTC. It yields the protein CASSYTAGGGGYNEQFF.

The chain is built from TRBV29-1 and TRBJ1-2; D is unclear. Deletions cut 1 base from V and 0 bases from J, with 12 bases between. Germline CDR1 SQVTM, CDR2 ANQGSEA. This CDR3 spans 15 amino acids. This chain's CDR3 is CSVEVAGTANYGYTF. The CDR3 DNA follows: TGCAGCGTTGAAGTAGCGGGAACAGCTAACTATGGCTACACCTTC.

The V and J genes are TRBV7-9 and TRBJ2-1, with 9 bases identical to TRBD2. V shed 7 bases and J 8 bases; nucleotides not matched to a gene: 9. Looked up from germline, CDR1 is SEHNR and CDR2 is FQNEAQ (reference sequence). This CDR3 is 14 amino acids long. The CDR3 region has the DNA TGTGCCAGCACCCGCGGGGGGGGGTCTGATGAGCAGTTCTTC. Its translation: CASTRGGGSDEQFF.

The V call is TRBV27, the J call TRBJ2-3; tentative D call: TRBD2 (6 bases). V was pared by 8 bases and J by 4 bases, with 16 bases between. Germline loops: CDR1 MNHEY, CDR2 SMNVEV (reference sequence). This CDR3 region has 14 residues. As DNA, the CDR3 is TGTGCCAGCCGTCAGGCGGGGCGCTCAGATACGCAGTATTTT. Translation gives CASRQAGRSDTQYF.

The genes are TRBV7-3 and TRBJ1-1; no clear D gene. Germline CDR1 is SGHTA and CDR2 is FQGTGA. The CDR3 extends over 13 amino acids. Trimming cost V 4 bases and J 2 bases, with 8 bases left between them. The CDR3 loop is CASSSGPNTEAFF. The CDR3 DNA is TGTGCCAGCAGCTCCGGGCCTAACACTGAAGCTTTCTTT.

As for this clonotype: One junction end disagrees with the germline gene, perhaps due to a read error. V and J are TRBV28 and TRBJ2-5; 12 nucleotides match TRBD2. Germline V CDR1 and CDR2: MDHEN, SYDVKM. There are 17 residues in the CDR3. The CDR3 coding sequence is TGTGCCAGCAGTGCCCCCGGGACTAGCGGGTTCCAAGAGACCCGGTACTTC. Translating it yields CASSAPGTSGFQETRYF.